The subject of this entry is one T cell receptor beta chain. There are 15 residues in the CDR3. Germline CDR1 is DFQATT and CDR2 is SNEGSKA (reference sequence). V was clipped by 6 bases and J by 3 bases, with 19 bases between them. Using its own MiXCR run on the RT-PCR reads, TCRdb lists one record per CDR3 protein. The top ten hold roughly 3.9% of the sample, which has 550,000 to 750,000 distinct CDR3 sequences, 14% seen once. Sequencing was done on a sample of memory CD4+ T cells from blood. The receptor's source is a female donor in good health, serving as a healthy control. The V gene is TRBV20-1, the J gene TRBJ2-3, with D possibly TRBD2 on 5 matching bases. The CDR3 bases are TGCAGTGCCCCGGGTGGAGGAAGGTGGACAGATACGCAGTATTTT. Amino acid sequence: CSAPGGGRWTDTQYF.